These 24 T cell receptor beta chains share one sample of origin, sequenced in a study of blood T cell repertoires in COVID-19. The assay was immunoSEQ multiplex PCR, and TCRdb's table has in-frame clones only and misses some. The sample yields fewer than 200,000 clones, approximately 92% seen once. The sequenced material came from peripheral blood. The receptor set was obtained from a man younger than 40 with COVID-19, enrolled during active disease.

The gene calls are TRBV18 and TRBJ1-2, with 7 bases matching TRBD1. The CDR3 has 17 amino acids. Germline CDR1 reads KGHSH; CDR2 reads LQKENI. V lost 0 bases, J lost 0 bases, and 7 bases stayed unmatched. DNA of the CDR3: TGTGCCAGCTCACCACCCTGGGCAGGGGGTGCTAACTATGGCTACACCTTC. It is translated as CASSPPWAGGANYGYTF.

The J gene is TRBJ2-2, the V gene TRBV7-2; no clear D gene. The CDR3 is made up of 14 amino acids. Germline V gives CDR1 SGHTA, CDR2 FQGNSA. With 3 bases removed from V and 4 bases from J, the gap between germline ends came to 9 bases. The CDR3 DNA is TGTGCCAGCAGCTTTACCCTAGTCACCGGGGAGCTGTTTTTT. Encoded protein: CASSFTLVTGELFF.

J is TRBJ1-5 and V is TRBV19; D possibly corresponds to TRBD1 (5 bases). The germline V gene has CDR1 LNHDA and CDR2 SQIVND (reference sequence). V was shortened by 0 bases and J by 15 bases, with 15 bases between the two germline ends. CDR3 length equals 13 residues. This CDR3 reads CASSIDAGSGGHF. DNA of the CDR3: TGTGCCAGTAGTATAGATGCGGGATCCGGGGGGCATTTT.

The chain is built from TRBV23-1 and TRBJ1-6, with 7 bases fitting TRBD1. TRBV23-1 is marked as an open reading frame, function uncertain. CDR3 length equals 19 residues. The trim removed 3 bases at V and 0 bases at J, leaving 11 bases unmatched. The DNA of the CDR3 is TGCGCCAGCAGTCATACCGACAGGGTAAGGAGCTCCTATAATTCACCCCTCCACTTT. Protein sequence: CASSHTDRVRSSYNSPLHF.

The J gene is TRBJ2-2, the V gene TRBV21-1; whether TRBD1, the table's D call, matches the DNA was not checked. TRBV21-1 is a documented pseudogene. The CDR3 has 17 amino acids. CDR3 sequence: CASSKLGRGVWTGELFF. The CDR3 bases are TGTGCCAGCAGCAAATTGGGCAGGGGGGTCTGGACCGGGGAGCTGTTTTTT.

This sequence joins TRBV11-2 and TRBJ2-7, with D perhaps TRBD1 (5 bases). This CDR3 contains 13 residues. Germline CDR1 reads SGHAT; CDR2 reads FQNNGV. V was pared by 3 bases and J by 4 bases, with 10 bases between. DNA for the CDR3: TGTGCCAGCAGCTTGTCTACAGGTTACGAGCAGTACTTC. This encodes CASSLSTGYEQYF. Combining the CDR3 with reference TRBV11-2 and TRBJ2-7 gives the whole variable domain EAGVAQSPRYKIIEKRQSVAFWCNPISGHATLYWYQQILGQGPKLLIQFQNNGVVDDSQLPKDRFSAERLKGVDSTLKIQPAKLEDSAVYLCASSLSTGYEQYFGPGTRLTVT.

This rearrangement joins TRBV10-3 to TRBJ2-5; no clear D. CDR3 length: 13 residues. The germline CDR1 and CDR2 sequences are ENHRY and SYGVKD. V lost 2 bases, J lost 5 bases, and 9 bases lay in between. The CDR3 sequence: CAISEGPLETQYF. Here the CDR3 DNA reads TGTGCCATCAGTGAGGGCCCTTTGGAGACCCAGTACTTC.

The genes are TRBV5-1 and TRBJ2-7, with D possibly being TRBD2 (5 bases). The CDR3 totals 16 residues. The V gene's germline CDR1 is SGHRS and CDR2 YFSETQ. Deletions cut 4 bases from V and 0 bases from J, with 17 bases between. CDR3 in DNA: TGCGCCAGCAGCCCGGGGTCCTCCTCGACCTCCTACGAGCAGTACTTC. This gives the protein CASSPGSSSTSYEQYF.

This clone was found once. This chain connects TRBV5-6 to TRBJ1-6; weak D call: TRBD1 (5 bases). This CDR3 contains 16 residues. Germline V gene lookup returns CDR1 SGHDT and CDR2 YYEEEE. Trimming stripped 1 base from V and 8 bases from J, with 16 bases between. CDR3 sequence reads: CASSLFTGGLDSPLHF. The CDR3, as DNA: TGTGCCAGCAGCTTGTTTACGGGGGGTTTGGATTCACCCCTCCACTTT.

This clone occurred once. The chain employs TRBV6-5 and TRBJ1-1, with 7 bases identical to TRBD1. This CDR3 region has 13 residues. Trimming cost V 4 bases and J 3 bases; bases outside gene matches: 2. In germline, CDR1 is MNHEY, CDR2 SVGAGI. The CDR3 sequence is CASSFTGDTEAFF. In nucleotides, the CDR3 is TGTGCCAGCAGTTTCACAGGGGACACTGAAGCTTTCTTT.

The chain joins TRBV24-1 to TRBJ2-3, with a tentative D call TRBD2 (6 bases). The CDR3 sequence is 14 residues long. With 9 bases removed from V and 0 bases from J, the gap between germline ends came to 12 bases. CDR1 and CDR2 from the germline V gene are KGHDR and SFDVKD. The CDR3 coding sequence is TGTGCCACCTATCCCGGGAGTAGCACAGATACGCAGTATTTT. Its protein is CATYPGSSTDTQYF.

The gene calls are TRBV9 and TRBJ1-6, with D possibly TRBD1 on 6 matching bases. CDR3 length: 15 amino acids. V lost 4 bases and J 7 bases, leaving 15 bases between the germline ends. Germline values: CDR1 SGDLS, CDR2 YYNGEE. The CDR3 reads CASSQGWLRNSPLHF. In nucleotides, the CDR3 is TGTGCCAGCAGCCAGGGGTGGCTTAGGAATTCACCCCTCCACTTT.

This chain joins TRBV6-5 and TRBJ1-2; 9 bases agree with TRBD1. Germline CDR1 is MNHEY and CDR2 is SVGAGI. Trimming removed 4 bases from V and 5 bases from J; junction bases left unmatched: 2. This CDR3 spans 13 amino acids. The CDR3: CASSWDRAYGYTF. CDR3 DNA: TGTGCCAGCAGTTGGGACAGGGCATATGGCTACACCTTC.

The CDR3 DNA sequence: TGTGCCAGCAGCTTCCGACAGGGGTACGAGCAGTACTTC. It encodes CASSFRQGYEQYF. The rearrangement joins TRBV7-9 to TRBJ2-7; 8 nucleotides match TRBD1. The germline V gene has CDR1 SEHNR and CDR2 FQNEAQ (reference sequence). V shed 3 bases, J shed 4 bases, and the junction held 2 bases outside the gene matches. The CDR3 spans 13 residues. The full variable domain, with the rest looked up from reference TRBV7-9 and TRBJ2-7, is DTGVSQNPRHKITKRGQNVTFRCDPISEHNRLYWYRQTLGQGPEFLTYFQNEAQLEKSRLLSDRFSAERPKGSFSTLEIQRTEQGDSAMYLCASSFRQGYEQYFGPGTRLTVT.

CDR3 in amino acids: CASSLGRGENQPQHF. The CDR3 DNA reads TGTGCCAGCAGCTTAGGCAGAGGAGAGAATCAGCCCCAGCATTTT. The chain is built from TRBV7-9 and TRBJ1-5; D is unresolved. The CDR3 covers 15 residues. Looked up from germline, CDR1 is SEHNR and CDR2 is FQNEAQ (reference sequence). V was cut by 1 base and J by 4 bases, with 11 bases left in between.

This chain joins TRBV15 and TRBJ2-5; TRBD2 matches 10 bases. Germline assignment: CDR1 LNHNV and CDR2 YYDKDF (reference sequence). CDR3 size: 15 residues. With 0 bases clipped from V and 4 bases from J, the junction kept 2 bases outside the gene matches. The CDR3 is CATSRESGGAETQYF. The CDR3 nucleotides are TGTGCCACCAGCAGAGAAAGCGGGGGGGCAGAGACCCAGTACTTC.

The chain has TRBV5-4 and TRBJ2-1, with 13 bases matching TRBD2. The J segment lost 13 bases and the V segment lost 0 bases, leaving 10 bases of the junction unmatched. Germline CDR1 is SGHNT and CDR2 is YYREEE (reference sequence). The CDR3 has 16 residues. The DNA for the CDR3 is TGTGCCAGCAGCTTGGTTTCCCCCGGGACTAGCGGGAATCAGTTCTTC. Translated, it gives CASSLVSPGTSGNQFF.

V is TRBV6-5 and J is TRBJ2-5; tentatively, D is TRBD2 (6 bases). V was trimmed by 2 bases and J by 5 bases, leaving 12 bases between them. CDR3 length equals 14 residues. The germline V gene encodes CDR1 MNHEY and CDR2 SVGAGI. CDR3 sequence reads: CASSYQEGEETQYF. The CDR3 bases are TGTGCCAGCAGTTACCAGGAGGGCGAGGAGACCCAGTACTTC.

This chain connects TRBV19 to TRBJ1-1; a possible D gene is TRBD1 (6 bases). The V gene's germline CDR1 is LNHDA and CDR2 SQIVND (reference sequence). This CDR3 is built from 14 residues. V lost 8 bases to trimming and J lost 5 bases, with 18 bases between them. The CDR3 here is CASGAQGNPTEAFF. The CDR3 nucleotides read TGTGCCAGTGGGGCACAGGGTAATCCTACTGAAGCTTTCTTT.

This sequence joins TRBV15 and TRBJ2-1; 10 bases are a match to TRBD2. CDR3 length: 17 amino acids. Germline CDR1 is LNHNV and CDR2 is YYDKDF (reference sequence). Trimming took 2 bases from V and 9 from J; bases not matched to a gene: 13. CDR3: CATSRSVAGGPQGEQFF. The CDR3 DNA sequence: TGTGCCACCAGCAGATCAGTAGCGGGGGGCCCTCAAGGTGAGCAGTTCTTC.

V is TRBV11-3 and J is TRBJ2-5; the match to TRBD1 covers 7 bases. CDR1 is SGHNT and CDR2 is YENEEA in the germline V gene. V was clipped by 4 bases and J by 10 bases; unmatched bases: 9. This CDR3 has 13 residues. In DNA, the CDR3 is TGTGCCAGCAGCTCCCCGGACCAGGGGGTCCAGTACTTC. Amino acids: CASSSPDQGVQYF.

Concerning this clone: The junction departs from germline at one end; a sequencing error may be responsible. The chain joins TRBV5-6 to TRBJ2-1; TRBD2 agrees at 7 bases. Germline V gene sequence: CDR1 SGHDT, CDR2 YYEEEE. The CDR3 is made up of 15 amino acids. CDR3 coding DNA: TGTGCCAGCAGCCCGGCGACTAGCTCCTACAATGGGCAGTTCTTC. Translation: CASSPATSSYNGQFF. Filled out from reference TRBV5-6 and TRBJ2-1, the complete variable domain reads DAGVTQSPTHLIKTRGQQVTLRCSPKSGHDTVSWYQQALGQGPQFIFQYYEEEERQRGNFPDRFSGHQFPNYSSELNVNALLLGDSALYLCASSPATSSYNGQFFGPGTRLTVL.

This clone has only a few counts. This sequence joins TRBV20-1 and TRBJ1-1, with TRBD1 identical over 9 bases. V was clipped by 3 bases and J by 6 bases; unmatched bases: 5. CDR3 length: 13 amino acids. The V gene's germline CDR1 is DFQATT and CDR2 SNEGSKA (reference sequence). DNA of the CDR3: TGCAGTGCTAGTGGGGACAGGGACTCTGAAGCTTTCTTT. Its translation is CSASGDRDSEAFF.

The rearrangement joins TRBV5-5 to TRBJ1-2; D is unclear. The CDR3 sequence is 16 residues long. Germline V gene sequence: CDR1 SGHKS, CDR2 YYEKEE (reference sequence). V lost 0 bases and J 8 bases, leaving 20 bases between the germline ends. The chain's CDR3 is CASSLDLGRRALGYTF. CDR3 nucleotides: TGTGCCAGCAGCTTGGATTTAGGGAGACGGGCACTGGGCTACACCTTC.